One and the same sample provided the 5 T cell receptor beta chains below, sequenced in a study of shared clonotypes between healthy human individuals. The method was immunoSEQ multiplex PCR; TCRdb's version includes in-frame clones alone and lacks a portion of them. The table shows roughly 1,500,000 clones, with 95% to 99% occurring only once. The sample consisted of naive CD4+ T cells sorted from blood. Subset indicated: CD45RA+ positively selected. These receptors came from a man between 25 and 39 years old in good health.

V and J are TRBV9 and TRBJ2-1; 8 bases align to TRBD2. The CDR3 has 17 residues. Germline loops: CDR1 SGDLS, CDR2 YYNGEE. The trim removed 0 bases at V and 8 bases at J, leaving 13 bases unmatched. In DNA form, the CDR3 reads TGTGCCAGCAGCGTAGGGGTGGCGGGGGGTATATCTGATGAGCAGTTCTTC. Its protein is CASSVGVAGGISDEQFF.

The chain couples TRBV18 to TRBJ2-7; D unclear. The germline CDR1 and CDR2 sequences are KGHSH and LQKENI. The length of the CDR3 is 13 residues. With 4 bases removed from V and 2 bases from J, the gap between germline ends came to 9 bases. CDR3 residues: CASSQSETYEQYF. Here the CDR3 DNA reads TGTGCCAGCTCACAGTCAGAAACCTACGAGCAGTACTTC.

V and J are TRBV9 and TRBJ2-5; D might be TRBD2 (6 bases). The CDR3 totals 15 residues. Trimming took off 4 bases at V and 6 bases at J, with 19 bases between the two ends. The germline V gene has CDR1 SGDLS and CDR2 YYNGEE. The CDR3 here is CASSPGDVAVKTQYF. In nucleotides, the CDR3 is TGTGCCAGCAGCCCGGGGGACGTAGCGGTAAAGACCCAGTACTTC.

The chain employs TRBV7-3 and TRBJ1-2, with a possible D match to TRBD1 (6 bases). CDR3 length: 15 amino acids. The V end lost 2 bases, the J end lost 6 bases, and 16 bases lay between the germline ends. The germline V gene has CDR1 SGHTA and CDR2 FQGTGA. Here the CDR3 reads CASSLARTEVDGYTF. DNA for the CDR3: TGTGCCAGCAGCTTAGCCCGGACAGAAGTCGATGGCTACACCTTC.

This rearrangement joins TRBV2 to TRBJ2-5, with a possible D match to TRBD2 (5 bases). V was clipped by 10 bases and J by 5 bases, with 17 bases between them. This CDR3 comprises 13 residues. Germline V gene data show CDR1 as SNHLY and CDR2 as FYNNEI. The CDR3 reads CANTYWERETQYF. CDR3 in DNA: TGTGCCAACACCTATTGGGAGAGGGAGACCCAGTACTTC.